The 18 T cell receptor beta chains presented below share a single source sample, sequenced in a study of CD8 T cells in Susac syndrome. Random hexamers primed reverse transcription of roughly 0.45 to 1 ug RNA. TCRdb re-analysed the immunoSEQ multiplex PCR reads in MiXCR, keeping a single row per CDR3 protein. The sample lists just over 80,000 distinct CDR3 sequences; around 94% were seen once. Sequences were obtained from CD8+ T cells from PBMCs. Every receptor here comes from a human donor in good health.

The CDR3 region has the DNA TGTGCCAGCAGTCCCGGGGGGTATGAGCAGTTCTTC. It is translated as CASSPGGYEQFF. The V call is TRBV5-4, the J call TRBJ2-1; 7 nucleotides match TRBD2. CDR1 SGHNT and CDR2 YYREEE come from the germline V gene (reference sequence). V shed 5 bases and J 8 bases; nucleotides not matched to a gene: 4. The CDR3 totals 12 residues.

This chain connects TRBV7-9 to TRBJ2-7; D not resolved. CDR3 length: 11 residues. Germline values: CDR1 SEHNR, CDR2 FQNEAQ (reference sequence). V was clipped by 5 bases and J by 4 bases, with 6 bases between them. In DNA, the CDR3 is TGTGCCAGCAGCAATTCTTACGAGCAGTACGTC. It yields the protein CASSNSYEQYV.

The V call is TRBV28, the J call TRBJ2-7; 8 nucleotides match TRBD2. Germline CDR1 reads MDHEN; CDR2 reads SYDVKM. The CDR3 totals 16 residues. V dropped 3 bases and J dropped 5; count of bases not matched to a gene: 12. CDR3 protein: CASSLGKRELAHEQYV. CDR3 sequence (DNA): TGTGCCAGCAGTTTGGGGAAGCGGGAGCTTGCCCACGAGCAGTACGTC.

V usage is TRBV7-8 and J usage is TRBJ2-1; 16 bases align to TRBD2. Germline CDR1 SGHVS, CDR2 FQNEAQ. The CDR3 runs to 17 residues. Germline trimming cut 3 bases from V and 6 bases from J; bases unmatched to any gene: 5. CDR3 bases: TGTGCCAGCAGCTTTGGGACTAGCGGGGGGGCCCTCAATGAGCAGTTCTTC. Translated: CASSFGTSGGALNEQFF.

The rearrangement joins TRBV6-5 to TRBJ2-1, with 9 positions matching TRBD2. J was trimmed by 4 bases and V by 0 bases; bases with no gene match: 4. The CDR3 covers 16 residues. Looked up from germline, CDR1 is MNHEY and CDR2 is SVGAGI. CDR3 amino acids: CASSYSSSGGYNEQFF. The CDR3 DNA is TGTGCCAGCAGTTACTCTTCCAGCGGGGGGTACAATGAGCAGTTCTTC.

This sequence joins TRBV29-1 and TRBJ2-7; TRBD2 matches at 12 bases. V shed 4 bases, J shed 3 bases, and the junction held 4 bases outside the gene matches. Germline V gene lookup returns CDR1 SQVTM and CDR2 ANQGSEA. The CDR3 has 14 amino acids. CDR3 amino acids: CSVVSSGGVYEQYF. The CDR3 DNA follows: TGCAGCGTTGTATCTAGCGGGGGGGTCTACGAGCAGTACTTC.

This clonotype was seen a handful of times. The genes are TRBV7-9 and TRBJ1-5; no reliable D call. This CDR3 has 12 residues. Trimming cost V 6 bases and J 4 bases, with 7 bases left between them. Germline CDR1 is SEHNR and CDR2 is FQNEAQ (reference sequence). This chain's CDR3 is CASSSGNQPQHF. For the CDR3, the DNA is TGTGCCAGCAGTTCTGGTAATCAGCCCCAGCATTTT. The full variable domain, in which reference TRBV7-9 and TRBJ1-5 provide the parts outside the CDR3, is DTGVSQNPRHKITKRGQNVTFRCDPISEHNRLYWYRQTLGQGPEFLTYFQNEAQLEKSRLLSDRFSAERPKGSFSTLEIQRTEQGDSAMYLCASSSGNQPQHFGDGTRLSIL.

CDR3 residues: CSASPSFGSSGNTIYF. The CDR3 nucleotides are TGCAGTGCTAGTCCTTCGTTCGGGTCCTCTGGAAACACCATATATTTT. J is TRBJ1-3 and V is TRBV20-1; D is unclear. Germline values: CDR1 DFQATT, CDR2 SNEGSKA (reference sequence). V was clipped by 3 bases and J by 0 bases, with 15 bases between them. This CDR3 is 16 amino acids long.

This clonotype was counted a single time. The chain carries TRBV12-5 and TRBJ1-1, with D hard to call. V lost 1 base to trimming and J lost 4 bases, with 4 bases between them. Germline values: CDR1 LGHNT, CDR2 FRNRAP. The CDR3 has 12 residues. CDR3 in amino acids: CASGLEATEAFF. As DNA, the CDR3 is TGTGCTAGTGGTTTGGAGGCCACTGAAGCTTTCTTT.

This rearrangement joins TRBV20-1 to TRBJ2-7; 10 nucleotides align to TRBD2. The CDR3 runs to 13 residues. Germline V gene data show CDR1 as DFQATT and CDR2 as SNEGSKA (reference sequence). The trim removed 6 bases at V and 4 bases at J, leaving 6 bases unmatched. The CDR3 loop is CSAGSGRGYEQYV. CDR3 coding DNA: TGCAGTGCGGGGAGCGGGAGGGGATACGAGCAGTACGTC.

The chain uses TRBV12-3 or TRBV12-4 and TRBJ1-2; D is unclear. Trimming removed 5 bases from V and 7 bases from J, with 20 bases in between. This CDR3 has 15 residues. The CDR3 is CASSPSGPGDLGYTF. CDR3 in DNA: TGTGCCAGCAGTCCTTCGGGTCCAGGCGATCTTGGCTACACCTTC.

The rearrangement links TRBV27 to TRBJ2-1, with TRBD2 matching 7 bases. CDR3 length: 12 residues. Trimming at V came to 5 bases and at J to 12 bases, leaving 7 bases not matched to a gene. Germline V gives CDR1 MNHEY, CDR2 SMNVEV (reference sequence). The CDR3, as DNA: TGTGCCAGCAGTCCCTCGGGGAGGGGGCAGTTCTTC. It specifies CASSPSGRGQFF.

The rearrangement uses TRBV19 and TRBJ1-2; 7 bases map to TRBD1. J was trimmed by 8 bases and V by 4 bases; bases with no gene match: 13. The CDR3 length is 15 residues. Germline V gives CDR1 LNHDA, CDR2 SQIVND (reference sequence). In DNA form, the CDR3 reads TGTGCCAGTAGTACCCCGACAGGGAGAAGTTGGGGCTACACCTTC. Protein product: CASSTPTGRSWGYTF.

The CDR3 DNA is TGTGCCAGCAGGGAGGACTCGCTCTCCTACAATGAGCAGTTCTTC. It specifies CASREDSLSYNEQFF. The chain is built from TRBV2 and TRBJ2-1; D perhaps matches TRBD2 (5 bases). V lost 6 bases to trimming and J lost 0 bases, with 12 bases between them. CDR3 length: 15 amino acids. From germline, CDR1 is SNHLY and CDR2 FYNNEI.

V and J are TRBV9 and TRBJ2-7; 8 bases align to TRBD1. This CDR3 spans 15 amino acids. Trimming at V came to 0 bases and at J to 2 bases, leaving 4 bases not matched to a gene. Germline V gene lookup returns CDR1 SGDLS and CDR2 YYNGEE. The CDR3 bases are TGTGCCAGCAGCGTAGCAGGACAGGGCCCCTACGAGCAGTACTTC. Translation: CASSVAGQGPYEQYF.

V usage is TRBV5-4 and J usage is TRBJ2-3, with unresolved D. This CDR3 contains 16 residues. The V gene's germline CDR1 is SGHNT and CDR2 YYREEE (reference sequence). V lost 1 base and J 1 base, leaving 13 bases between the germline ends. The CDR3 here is CASSLSTMGGTDTQYF. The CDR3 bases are TGTGCCAGCAGCTTGAGTACCATGGGCGGCACAGATACGCAGTATTTT.

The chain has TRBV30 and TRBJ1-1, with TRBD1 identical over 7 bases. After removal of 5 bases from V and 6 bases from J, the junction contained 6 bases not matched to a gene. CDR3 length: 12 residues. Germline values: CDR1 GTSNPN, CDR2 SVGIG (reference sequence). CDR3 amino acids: CAWEGADPEAFF. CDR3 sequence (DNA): TGTGCCTGGGAGGGGGCCGATCCTGAAGCTTTCTTT.

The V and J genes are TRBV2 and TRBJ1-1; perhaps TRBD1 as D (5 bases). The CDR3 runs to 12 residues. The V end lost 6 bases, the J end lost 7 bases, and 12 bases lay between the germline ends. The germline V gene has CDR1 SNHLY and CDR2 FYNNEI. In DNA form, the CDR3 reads TGTGCCAGCAGGACAGTTACACATGAAGCTTTCTTT. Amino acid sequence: CASRTVTHEAFF. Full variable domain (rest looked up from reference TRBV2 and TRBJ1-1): EPEVTQTPSHQVTQMGQEVILRCVPISNHLYFYWYRQILGQKVEFLVSFYNNEISEKSEIFDDQFSVERPDGSNFTLKIRSTKLEDSAMYFCASRTVTHEAFFGQGTRLTVV.